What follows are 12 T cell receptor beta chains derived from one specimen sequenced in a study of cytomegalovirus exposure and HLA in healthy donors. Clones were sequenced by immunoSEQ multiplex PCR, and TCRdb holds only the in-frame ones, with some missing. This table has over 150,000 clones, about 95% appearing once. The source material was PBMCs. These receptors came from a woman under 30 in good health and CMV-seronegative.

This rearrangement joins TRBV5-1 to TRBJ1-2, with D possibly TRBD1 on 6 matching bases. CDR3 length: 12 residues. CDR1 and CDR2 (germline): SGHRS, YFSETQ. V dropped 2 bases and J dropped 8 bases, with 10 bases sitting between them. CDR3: CASSFDRWGYTF. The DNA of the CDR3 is TGCGCCAGCAGCTTCGACAGGTGGGGCTACACCTTC.

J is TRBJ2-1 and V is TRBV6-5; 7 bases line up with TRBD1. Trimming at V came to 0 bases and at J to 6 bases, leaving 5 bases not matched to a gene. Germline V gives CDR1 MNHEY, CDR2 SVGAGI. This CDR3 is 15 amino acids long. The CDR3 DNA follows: TGTGCCAGCAGTTACTCGACAGGGCGAGGCAATGAGCAGTTCTTC. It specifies CASSYSTGRGNEQFF.

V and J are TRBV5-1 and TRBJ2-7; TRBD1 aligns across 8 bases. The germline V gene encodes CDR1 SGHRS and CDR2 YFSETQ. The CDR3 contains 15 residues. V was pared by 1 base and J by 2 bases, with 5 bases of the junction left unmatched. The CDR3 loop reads CASSLHRGVTYEQYF. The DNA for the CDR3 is TGCGCCAGCAGCTTGCACAGGGGGGTAACCTACGAGCAGTACTTC.

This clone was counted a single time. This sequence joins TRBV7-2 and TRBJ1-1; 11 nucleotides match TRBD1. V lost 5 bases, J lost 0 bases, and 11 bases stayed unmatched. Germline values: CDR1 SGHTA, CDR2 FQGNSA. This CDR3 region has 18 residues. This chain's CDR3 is CASSPRDRGLIMNTEAFF. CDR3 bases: TGTGCCAGCAGCCCCCGGGACAGGGGGTTAATCATGAACACTGAAGCTTTCTTT.

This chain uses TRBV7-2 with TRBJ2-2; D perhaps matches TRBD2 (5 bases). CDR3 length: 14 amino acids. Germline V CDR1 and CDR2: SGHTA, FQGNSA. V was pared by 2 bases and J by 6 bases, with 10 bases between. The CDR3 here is CASSLWASPGELFF. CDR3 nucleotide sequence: TGTGCCAGCAGCTTATGGGCTAGCCCCGGGGAGCTGTTTTTT.

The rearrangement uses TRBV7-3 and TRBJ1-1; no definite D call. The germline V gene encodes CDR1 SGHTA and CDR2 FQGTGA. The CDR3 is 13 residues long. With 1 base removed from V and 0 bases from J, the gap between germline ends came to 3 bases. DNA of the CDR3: TGTGCCAGCAGCTTAATCTTGAACACTGAAGCTTTCTTT. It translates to CASSLILNTEAFF.

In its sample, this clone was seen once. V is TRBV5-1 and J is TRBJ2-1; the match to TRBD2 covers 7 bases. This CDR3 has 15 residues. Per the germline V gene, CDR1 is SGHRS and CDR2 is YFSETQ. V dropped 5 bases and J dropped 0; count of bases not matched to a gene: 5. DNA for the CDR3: TGCGCCAGCAGGTCAGCGGGGAGCTCCTACAATGAGCAGTTCTTC. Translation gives CASRSAGSSYNEQFF.

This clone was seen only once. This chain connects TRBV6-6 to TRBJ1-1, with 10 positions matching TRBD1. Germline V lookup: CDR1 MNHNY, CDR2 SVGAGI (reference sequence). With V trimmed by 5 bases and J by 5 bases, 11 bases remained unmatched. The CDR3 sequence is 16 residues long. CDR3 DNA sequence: TGTGCCAGCAGTAGAGACAGGGGGCGCGTACGGACTGAAGCTTTCTTT. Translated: CASSRDRGRVRTEAFF.

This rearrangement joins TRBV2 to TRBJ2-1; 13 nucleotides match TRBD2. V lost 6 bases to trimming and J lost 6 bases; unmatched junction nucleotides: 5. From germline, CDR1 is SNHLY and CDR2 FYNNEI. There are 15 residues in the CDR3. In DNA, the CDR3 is TGTGCCAGCAGACTCACTAGCGGGGGGGCCAATGAGCAGTTCTTC. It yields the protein CASRLTSGGANEQFF.

The CDR3 region is CASRLEGQGFTDTQYF. The CDR3 coding sequence is TGTGCAAGTCGCTTAGAGGGGCAGGGATTCACAGATACGCAGTATTTT. V and J are TRBV12-2 and TRBJ2-3; the table's TRBD1 call for D was not verified on the DNA. TRBV12-2 is assigned pseudogene status. This CDR3 is 16 amino acids long.

The CDR3 sequence is CASKGTGNQPQHF. The CDR3, as DNA: TGTGCCAGCAAAGGGACAGGCAATCAGCCCCAGCATTTT. The chain carries TRBV2 and TRBJ1-5; TRBD1 aligns across 7 bases. The germline CDR1 and CDR2 sequences are SNHLY and FYNNEI. The CDR3 is 13 residues long. With V trimmed by 7 bases and J by 2 bases, 2 bases remained unmatched.

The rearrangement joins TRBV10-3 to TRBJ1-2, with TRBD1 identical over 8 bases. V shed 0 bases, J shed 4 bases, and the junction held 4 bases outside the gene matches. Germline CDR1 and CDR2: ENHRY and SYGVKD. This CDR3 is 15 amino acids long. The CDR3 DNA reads TGTGCCATCAGTGAGTCGGGACAGGAGCTCTATGGCTACACCTTC. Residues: CAISESGQELYGYTF.